This T cell receptor beta chain was recorded in a study of blood T cells in healthy people across ages. Whole-study results and caveats: Bulk PBMC profiling left naive and antigen-experienced comparisons inconclusive.

Primed by a sample-barcoded 5' primer and a J-beta primer mix, a second PCR proceeded for about 6 to 12 cycles. TCRdb analysed the 5' RACE reads with MiXCR anew, one entry per CDR3 protein. This sample carries around 1,600,000 distinct CDR3 sequences, approximately 43% of them seen once, and the ten largest clones take about 4%. This clonotype was counted a few times. What it binds is not known. Material for sequencing was blood. This sequence originates from a woman aged 18-29 years in good health.

CDR3 amino acids: CASSSAPMSGYEKLFF. The CDR3 DNA sequence: TGCGCCAGCAGCTCGGCCCCCATGAGTGGGTATGAAAAACTGTTTTTT. The rearrangement links TRBV5-1 to TRBJ1-4; D remains unclear. The V end lost 3 bases, the J end lost 6 bases, and 18 bases lay between the germline ends. This CDR3 contains 16 residues. Germline lookup yields CDR1 SGHRS and CDR2 YFSETQ.